The following is a T cell receptor (beta chain) sequence with its context. This record belongs to a study of T cell changes during pregnancy in multiple sclerosis. The data were produced by immunoSEQ multiplex PCR, yet TCRdb's version contains in-frame clones alone and is incomplete. The sample includes around 33,000 clones, over 85% seen only once; the top ten take 3.5%. The CDR3 consists of 16 residues. This clonotype originated in a female donor with multiple sclerosis, enrolled in a pregnancy study. The source was CD8+ T cells from peripheral blood mononuclear cells, collected in the third trimester of pregnancy. The chain is built from TRBV21-1 and TRBJ2-1; the DNA was not compared with TRBD1, the D call given in the table. TRBV21-1 is flagged as a pseudogene. CDR3 nucleotides: TGTGCCAGCCTAAATCACAGGACAGGGCTCCTGGATGAGCAGTTCTTC. The encoded protein is CASLNHRTGLLDEQFF.